This T cell receptor beta chain came from a study of blood T cell repertoires in COVID-19. CDR3 length: 18 amino acids. Trimming removed 5 bases from V and 0 bases from J, with 23 bases in between. Per germline, CDR1 SGHTS and CDR2 YDEGEE. Profiled with immunoSEQ multiplex PCR; TCRdb holds only in-frame clones, not every one. The sample consists of some 300,000 clones, under 90% of them appearing once. The TCR comes from a woman aged 25 to 39 who had recovered from COVID-19. Sequencing was done on a sample of PBMCs or T cells enriched from blood (not recorded which). J is TRBJ1-2 and V is TRBV5-8; TRBD1 is a possible D gene (6 bases). The CDR3: CASRGPGGASTTNYGYTF. The CDR3 DNA sequence: TGTGCCAGCAGGGGGCCGGGGGGCGCTTCCACAACTAACTATGGCTACACCTTC.